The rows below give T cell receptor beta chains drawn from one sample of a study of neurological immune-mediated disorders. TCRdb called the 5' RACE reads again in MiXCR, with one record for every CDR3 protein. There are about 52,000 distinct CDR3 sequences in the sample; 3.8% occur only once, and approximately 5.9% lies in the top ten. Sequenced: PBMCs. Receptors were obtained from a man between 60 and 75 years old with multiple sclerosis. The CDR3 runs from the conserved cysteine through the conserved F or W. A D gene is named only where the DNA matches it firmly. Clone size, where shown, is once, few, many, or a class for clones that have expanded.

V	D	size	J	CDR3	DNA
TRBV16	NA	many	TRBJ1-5	CASSPDGDSNQPQHF	TGTGCCAGCAGTCCGGACGGAGATAGCAATCAGCCCCAGCATTTT
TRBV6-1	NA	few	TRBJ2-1	CASSDVGSHNEQFF	TGTGCCAGCAGTGATGTAGGCAGTCACAATGAGCAGTTCTTC
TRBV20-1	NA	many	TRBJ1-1	CSAKGLPMNTEAFF	TGCAGTGCTAAGGGCCTTCCAATGAACACTGAAGCTTTCTTT
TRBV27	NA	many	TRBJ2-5	CASSLTTGFQETQYF	TGTGCCAGCAGTTTAACCACAGGATTCCAAGAGACCCAGTACTTC
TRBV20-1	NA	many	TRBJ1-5	CSASTGYADQPQHF	TGCAGTGCTAGTACAGGGTACGCGGATCAGCCCCAGCATTTT
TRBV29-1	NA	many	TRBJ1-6	CSVKTPGRNNSPLHF	TGCAGCGTTAAGACTCCAGGAAGGAATAATTCACCCCTCCACTTT
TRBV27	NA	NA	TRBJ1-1	CAAFWGLEAFF	TGTGCCGCATTTTGGGGCCTTGAAGCTTTCTTT
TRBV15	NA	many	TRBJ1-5	CATSRERQANQPQHF	TGTGCCACCAGCAGAGAGCGGCAGGCAAATCAGCCCCAGCATTTT
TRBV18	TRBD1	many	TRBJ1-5	CASSPQKGASFEPQHF	TGTGCCAGCTCACCCCAGAAGGGGGCTAGTTTTGAGCCCCAGCATTTT
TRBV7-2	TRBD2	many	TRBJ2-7	CASSERTSPQYF	TGTGCCAGCAGCGAGCGGACTAGCCCGCAGTACTTC
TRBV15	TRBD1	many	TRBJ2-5	CATSDGQGQETQYF	TGTGCCACCAGCGACGGACAGGGTCAAGAGACCCAGTACTTC
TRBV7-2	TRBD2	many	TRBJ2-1	CASSLAGAGGVYEQFF	TGTGCCAGCAGCTTAGCGGGAGCGGGGGGCGTCTATGAGCAGTTCTTC
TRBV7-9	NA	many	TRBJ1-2	CASSLGGPSFNYGYTF	TGTGCCAGCAGCTTAGGAGGGCCCTCCTTTAACTATGGCTACACCTTC
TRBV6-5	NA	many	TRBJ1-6	CASSYSTGYNSPLHF	TGTGCCAGCAGTTACTCGACGGGATATAATTCACCCCTCCACTTT
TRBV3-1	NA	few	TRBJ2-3	CASSQEKRLRTDTQYF	TGTGCCAGCAGCCAAGAAAAAAGACTCCGCACAGATACGCAGTATTTT
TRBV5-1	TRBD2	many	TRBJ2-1	CASSEVLAGLYEQFF	TGCGCCAGCAGCGAGGTTCTAGCGGGATTGTATGAGCAGTTCTTC
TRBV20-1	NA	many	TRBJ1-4	CSARGHAGNEKLFF	TGCAGTGCTAGAGGCCATGCGGGTAATGAAAAACTGTTTTTT
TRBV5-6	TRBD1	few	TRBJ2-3	CASSLRTGGDTQYF	TGTGCCAGCAGCCTTCGGACAGGGGGAGATACGCAGTATTTT
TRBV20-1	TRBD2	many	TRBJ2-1	CSARDALSSGPFSYNEQFF	TGCAGTGCTAGAGATGCACTCAGTAGCGGGCCTTTCTCCTACAATGAGCAGTTCTTC
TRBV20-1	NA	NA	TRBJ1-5	CSASRSNQPQHF	TGCAGTGCTAGCCGAAGCAATCAGCCCCAGCATTTT
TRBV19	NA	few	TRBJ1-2	CATSDRQANYGYTF	TGTGCCACATCCGACAGACAAGCTAACTATGGCTACACCTTC
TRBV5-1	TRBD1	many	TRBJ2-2	CASSSTGTGTGELFF	TGCGCCAGCAGCAGCACCGGGACAGGGACCGGGGAGCTGTTTTTT
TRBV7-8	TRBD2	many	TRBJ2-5	CASSLGRGQRGVQETQYF	TGTGCCAGCAGCTTAGGCCGGGGCCAGCGGGGGGTCCAAGAGACCCAGTACTTC
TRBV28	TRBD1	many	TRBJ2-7	CAGSGQGNF	TGTGCCGGATCGGGACAGGGGAACTTC
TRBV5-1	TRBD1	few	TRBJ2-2	CASSGGNSGGTGELFF	TGCGCCAGCAGCGGAGGCAATTCAGGGGGCACCGGGGAGCTGTTTTTT
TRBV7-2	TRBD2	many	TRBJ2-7	CASSLEVLAGSPYEQYF	TGTGCCAGCAGCTTAGAGGTACTAGCGGGAAGTCCGTACGAGCAGTACTTC
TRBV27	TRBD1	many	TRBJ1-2	CASRTTGTYGYTF	TGTGCCAGCAGAACGACAGGGACGTATGGCTACACCTTC
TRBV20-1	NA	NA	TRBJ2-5	CRAAPGARETQYF	TGCCGTGCTGCCCCGGGGGCGAGGGAGACCCAGTACTTC
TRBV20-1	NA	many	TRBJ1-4	CSARESSWREKLFF	TGCAGTGCTAGAGAGTCCTCCTGGCGTGAAAAACTGTTTTTT
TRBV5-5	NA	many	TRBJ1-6	CASSLGGDPYNSPLHF	TGTGCCAGCAGCTTGGGAGGGGACCCCTATAATTCACCCCTCCACTTT
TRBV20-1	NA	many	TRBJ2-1	CSASPGETGTNEQFF	TGCAGTGCTAGCCCAGGTGAGACCGGCACCAATGAGCAGTTCTTC
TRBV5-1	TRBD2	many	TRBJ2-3	CASSRGLADTDTQYF	TGCGCCAGCAGCCGCGGACTAGCGGACACAGATACGCAGTATTTT
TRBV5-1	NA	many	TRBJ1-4	CASSRDLSPEKLFF	TGCGCCAGCAGCAGGGACTTATCCCCTGAAAAACTGTTTTTT
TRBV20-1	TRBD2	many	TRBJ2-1	CSAREGSGGAEQFF	TGCAGTGCTAGAGAAGGAAGCGGGGGGGCTGAGCAGTTCTTC
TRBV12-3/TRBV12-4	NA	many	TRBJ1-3	CASSPSGAAGNTIYF	TGTGCCAGCAGCCCCTCGGGGGCGGCGGGAAACACCATATATTTT
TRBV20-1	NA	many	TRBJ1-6	CSASRGQGNSPLHF	TGCAGTGCTAGTAGGGGCCAGGGCAATTCACCCCTCCACTTT
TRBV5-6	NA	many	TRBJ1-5	CASSLQSQPQHF	TGTGCCAGCAGCTTGCAAAGTCAGCCCCAGCATTTT